This T cell receptor beta chain is drawn from a study of T cell responses to AZD1222 COVID-19 vaccine. General study points: Donors were largely white British and mainly female; clonal diversity was possibly underestimated. After the peak T cell response, and only then, were repertoires sampled.

With regard to this clone: Its antigen is as yet unknown.

Only in-frame clones appear in the TCRdb table, and some are missing; sequencing was by immunoSEQ multiplex PCR. Of some 180,000 clones listed, approximately 92% are singletons. The V end lost 1 base, the J end lost 4 bases, and 16 bases lay between the germline ends. The CDR3 runs 15 residues. Germline CDR1 is GTSNPN and CDR2 is SVGIG (reference sequence). The specimen was peripheral blood, collected 28 days after the second dose of the MenACWY control vaccine. The chain carries TRBV30 and TRBJ1-2; D remains ambiguous. The TCR was taken from an adult who received the MenACWY meningococcal vaccine as a control. Written as DNA, the CDR3 is TGTGCCTGGAGTGCTCCTCAAGGGAGACTCTATGGCTACACCTTC. This codes for CAWSAPQGRLYGYTF.